The 3 T cell receptor beta chains below come from one sample, sequenced in a study of control samples from healthy donors and cancer patients. TCRdb keeps only in-frame clones here, not all; method: immunoSEQ multiplex PCR. The sample includes 100,000 to 150,000 clones, over 80% of them seen just once. The sequencing sample was made of blood. These receptors were taken from a woman aged 45-59 years in good health.

The chain is built from TRBV5-6 and TRBJ2-4, with 8 bases matching TRBD2. CDR3 length: 17 amino acids. Germline V gives CDR1 SGHDT, CDR2 YYEEEE. V dropped 1 base and J dropped 2; count of bases not matched to a gene: 8. The CDR3 coding sequence is TGTGCCAGCAGCTTGAAGAGCGGGAGAGAGTCCAAAAACATTCAGTACTTC. Translating it yields CASSLKSGRESKNIQYF.

In nucleotides, the CDR3 is TGTGCCAGTAGTACCAATCGCCAGACAGGCCTCACAGATACGCAGTATTTT. It encodes CASSTNRQTGLTDTQYF. This rearrangement joins TRBV19 to TRBJ2-3; D is perhaps TRBD1 (6 bases). Germline V gives CDR1 LNHDA, CDR2 SQIVND (reference sequence). The CDR3 contains 17 residues. The V gene lost 4 bases and the J gene lost 2 bases, with 19 bases spanning the gap. Full variable domain (missing parts from reference TRBV19 and TRBJ2-3): DGGITQSPKYLFRKEGQNVTLSCEQNLNHDAMYWYRQDPGQGLRLIYYSQIVNDFQKGDIAEGYSVSREKKESFPLTVTSAQKNPTAFYLCASSTNRQTGLTDTQYFGPGTRLTVL.

The genes are TRBV5-6 and TRBJ1-5; the D gene is possibly TRBD1 (6 bases). CDR3 length equals 12 residues. Germline lookup yields CDR1 SGHDT and CDR2 YYEEEE. V lost 0 bases and J lost 9, with 7 bases in between. The CDR3 is CASSLGGGPQHF. In nucleotides, the CDR3 is TGTGCCAGCAGCTTGGGAGGGGGGCCCCAGCATTTT.